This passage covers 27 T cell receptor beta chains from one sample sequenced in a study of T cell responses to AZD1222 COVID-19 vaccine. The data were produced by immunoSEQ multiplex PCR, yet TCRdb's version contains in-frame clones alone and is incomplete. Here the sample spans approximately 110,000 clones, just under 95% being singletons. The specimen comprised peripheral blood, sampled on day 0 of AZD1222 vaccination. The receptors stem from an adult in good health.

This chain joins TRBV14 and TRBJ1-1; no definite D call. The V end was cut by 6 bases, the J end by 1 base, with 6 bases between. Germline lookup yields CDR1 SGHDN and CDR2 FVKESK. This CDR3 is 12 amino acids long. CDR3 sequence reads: CASSRTNTEAFF. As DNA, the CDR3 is TGTGCCAGCAGTCGAACGAACACTGAAGCTTTCTTT. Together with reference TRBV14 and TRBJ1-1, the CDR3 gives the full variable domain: EAGVTQFPSHSVIEKGQTVTLRCDPISGHDNLYWYRRVMGKEIKFLLHFVKESKQDESGMPNNRFLAERTGGTYSTLKVQPAELEDSGVYFCASSRTNTEAFFGQGTRLTVV.

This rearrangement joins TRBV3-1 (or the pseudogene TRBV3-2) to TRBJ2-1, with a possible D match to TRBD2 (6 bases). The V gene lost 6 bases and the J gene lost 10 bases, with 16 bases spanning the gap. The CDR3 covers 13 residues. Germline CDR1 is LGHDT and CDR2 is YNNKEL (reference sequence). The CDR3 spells CASSPYKSGEQFF. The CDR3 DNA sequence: TGTGCCAGCAGTCCCTATAAGAGCGGGGAGCAGTTCTTC.

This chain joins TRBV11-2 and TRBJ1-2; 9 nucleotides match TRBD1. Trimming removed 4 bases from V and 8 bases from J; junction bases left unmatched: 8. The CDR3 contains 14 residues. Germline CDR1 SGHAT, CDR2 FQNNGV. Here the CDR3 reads CASSYQRTGDGYTF. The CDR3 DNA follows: TGTGCCAGCAGCTACCAGAGGACAGGGGACGGCTACACCTTC.

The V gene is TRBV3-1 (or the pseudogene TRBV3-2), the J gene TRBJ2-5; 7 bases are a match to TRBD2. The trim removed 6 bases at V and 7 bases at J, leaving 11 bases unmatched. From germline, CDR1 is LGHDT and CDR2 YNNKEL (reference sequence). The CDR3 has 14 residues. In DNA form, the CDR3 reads TGTGCCAGCAGTCCACCTACGGGGGGTCGGACCCAGTACTTC. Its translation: CASSPPTGGRTQYF.

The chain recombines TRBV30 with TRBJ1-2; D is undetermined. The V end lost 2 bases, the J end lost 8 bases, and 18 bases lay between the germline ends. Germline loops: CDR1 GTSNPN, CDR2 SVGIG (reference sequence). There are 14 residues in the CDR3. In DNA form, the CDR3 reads TGTGCCTGGAGTTTGGGAGCGGGAGCTCGGGGCTACACCTTC. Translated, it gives CAWSLGAGARGYTF.

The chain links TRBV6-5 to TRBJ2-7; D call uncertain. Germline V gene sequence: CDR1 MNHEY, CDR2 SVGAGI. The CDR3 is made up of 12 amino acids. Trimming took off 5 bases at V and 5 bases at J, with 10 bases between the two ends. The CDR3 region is CASSTKVHEQYF. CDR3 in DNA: TGTGCCAGCAGTACCAAAGTCCACGAGCAGTACTTC.

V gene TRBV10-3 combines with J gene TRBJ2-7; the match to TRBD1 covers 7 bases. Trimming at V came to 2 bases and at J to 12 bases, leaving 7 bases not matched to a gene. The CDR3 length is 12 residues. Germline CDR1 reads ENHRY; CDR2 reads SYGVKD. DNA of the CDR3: TGTGCCATCAGTGAGCAAGACAGGGTTCCGTACTTC. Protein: CAISEQDRVPYF.

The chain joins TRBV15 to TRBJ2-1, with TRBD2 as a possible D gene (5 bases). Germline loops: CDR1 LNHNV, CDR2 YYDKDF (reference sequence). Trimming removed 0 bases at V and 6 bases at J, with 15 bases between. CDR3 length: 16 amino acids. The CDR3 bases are TGTGCCACCAGCAGAGATGCTGGCGGAGAGGGCAATGAGCAGTTCTTC. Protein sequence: CATSRDAGGEGNEQFF.

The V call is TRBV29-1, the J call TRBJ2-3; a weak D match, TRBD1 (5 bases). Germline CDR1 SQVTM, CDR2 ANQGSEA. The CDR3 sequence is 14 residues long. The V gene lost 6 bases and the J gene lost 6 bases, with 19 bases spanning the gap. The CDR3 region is CSVADARRGDTQYF. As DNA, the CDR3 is TGCAGCGTCGCGGACGCTAGAAGGGGCGATACGCAGTATTTT.

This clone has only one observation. CDR3 DNA: TGTGCTAGTGGTTTTTTATCTGGAGGCTATGGCTACACCTTC. Translated: CASGFLSGGYGYTF. This chain uses TRBV12-5 with TRBJ1-2, with D uncertain. The germline V gene has CDR1 LGHNT and CDR2 FRNRAP. This CDR3 region has 14 residues. Trimming shortened V by 3 bases and J by 4 bases, and 12 bases separated the two germline ends. The full variable domain, its missing parts supplied by reference TRBV12-5 and TRBJ1-2, is DARVTQTPRHKVTEMGQEVTMRCQPILGHNTVFWYRQTMMQGLELLAYFRNRAPLDDSGMPKDRFSAEMPDATLATLKIQPSEPRDSAVYFCASGFLSGGYGYTFGSGTRLTVV.

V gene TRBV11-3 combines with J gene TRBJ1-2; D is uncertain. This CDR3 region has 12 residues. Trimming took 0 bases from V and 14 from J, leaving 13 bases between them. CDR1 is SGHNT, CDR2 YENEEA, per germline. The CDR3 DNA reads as TGTGCCAGCAGCTTAGAACCGGGAGCGGGGACCTTC. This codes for CASSLEPGAGTF.

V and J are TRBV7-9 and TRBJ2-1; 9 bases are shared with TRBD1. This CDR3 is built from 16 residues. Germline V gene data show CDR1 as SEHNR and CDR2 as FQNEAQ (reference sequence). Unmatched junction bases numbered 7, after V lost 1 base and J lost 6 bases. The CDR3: CASSLGGTGRRNEQFF. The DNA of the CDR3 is TGTGCCAGCAGCTTAGGCGGGACAGGGAGGCGCAATGAGCAGTTCTTC.

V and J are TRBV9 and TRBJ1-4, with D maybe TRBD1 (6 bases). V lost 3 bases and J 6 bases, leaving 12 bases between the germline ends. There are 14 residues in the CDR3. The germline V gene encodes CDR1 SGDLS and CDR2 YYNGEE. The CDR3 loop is CASSAGQSYEKLFF. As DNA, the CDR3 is TGTGCCAGCAGCGCCGGACAGAGCTATGAAAAACTGTTTTTT.

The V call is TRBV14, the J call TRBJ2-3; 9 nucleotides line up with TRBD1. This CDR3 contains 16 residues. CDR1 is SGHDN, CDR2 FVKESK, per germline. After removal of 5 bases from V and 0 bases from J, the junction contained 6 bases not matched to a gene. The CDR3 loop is CASSDFGTGSTDTQYF. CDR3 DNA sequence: TGTGCCAGCAGCGACTTCGGGACAGGGAGCACAGATACGCAGTATTTT.

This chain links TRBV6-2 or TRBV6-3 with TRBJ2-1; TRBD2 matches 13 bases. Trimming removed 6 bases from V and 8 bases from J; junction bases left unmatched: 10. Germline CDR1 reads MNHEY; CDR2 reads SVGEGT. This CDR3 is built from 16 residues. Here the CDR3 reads CASSFFRTSGSYEQFF. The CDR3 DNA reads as TGTGCCAGCAGCTTCTTCCGGACTAGCGGGAGCTATGAGCAGTTCTTC.

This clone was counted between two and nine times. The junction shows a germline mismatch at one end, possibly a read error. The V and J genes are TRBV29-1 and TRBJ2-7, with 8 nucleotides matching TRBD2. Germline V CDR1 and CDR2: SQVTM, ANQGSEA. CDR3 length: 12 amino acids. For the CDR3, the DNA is TGCAGCGGAAGGACTAGCTCCTCCGAGCAGTACTTC. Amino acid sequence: CSGRTSSSEQYF.

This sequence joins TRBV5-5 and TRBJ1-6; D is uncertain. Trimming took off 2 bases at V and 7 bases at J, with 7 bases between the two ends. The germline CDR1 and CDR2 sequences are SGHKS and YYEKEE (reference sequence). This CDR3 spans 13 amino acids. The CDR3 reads CASSLGGNSPLHF. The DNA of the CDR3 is TGTGCCAGCAGCTTAGGCGGAAATTCACCCCTCCACTTT.

The CDR3 loop reads CASSGQGSQPQHF. For the CDR3, the DNA is TGTGCCAGCAGTGGACAGGGTTCACAGCCCCAGCATTTT. This chain joins TRBV27 and TRBJ1-5; 8 bases are a match to TRBD1. The V gene's germline CDR1 is MNHEY and CDR2 SMNVEV (reference sequence). The CDR3 length is 13 residues. Unmatched junction bases numbered 4, after V lost 5 bases and J lost 7 bases.

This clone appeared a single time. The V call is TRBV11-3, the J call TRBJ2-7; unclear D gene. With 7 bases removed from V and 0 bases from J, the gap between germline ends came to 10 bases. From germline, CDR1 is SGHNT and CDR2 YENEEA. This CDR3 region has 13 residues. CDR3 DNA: TGTGCCAGCACCAGCACTCACTCCTACGAGCAGTACTTC. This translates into CASTSTHSYEQYF.

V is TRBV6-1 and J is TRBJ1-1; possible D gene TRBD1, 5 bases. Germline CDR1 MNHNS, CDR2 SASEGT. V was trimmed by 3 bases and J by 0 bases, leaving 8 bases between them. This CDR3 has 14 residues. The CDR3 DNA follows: TGTGCCAGCAGTGAGGAGACAGTGAACACTGAAGCTTTCTTT. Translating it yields CASSEETVNTEAFF.

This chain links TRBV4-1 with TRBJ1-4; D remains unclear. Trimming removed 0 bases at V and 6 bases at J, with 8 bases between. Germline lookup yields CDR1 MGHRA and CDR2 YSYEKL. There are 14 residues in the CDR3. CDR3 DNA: TGCGCCAGCAGCCAAGATGGGAGTTATGAAAAACTGTTTTTT. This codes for CASSQDGSYEKLFF.

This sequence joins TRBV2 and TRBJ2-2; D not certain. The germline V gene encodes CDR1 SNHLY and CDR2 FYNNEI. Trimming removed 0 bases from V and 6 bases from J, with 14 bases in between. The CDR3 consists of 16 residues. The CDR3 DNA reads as TGTGCCAGCAGTGAAGCCTCGGTAGGGATAGCCGGGGAGCTGTTTTTT. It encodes CASSEASVGIAGELFF.

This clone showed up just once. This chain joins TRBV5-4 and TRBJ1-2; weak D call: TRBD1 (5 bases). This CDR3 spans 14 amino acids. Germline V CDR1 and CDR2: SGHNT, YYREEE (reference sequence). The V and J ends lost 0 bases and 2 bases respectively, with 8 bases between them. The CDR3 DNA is TGTGCCAGCAGCTTGGGGGACGCGAACTATGGCTACACCTTC. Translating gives CASSLGDANYGYTF.

The CDR3 spells CASSRGQGNGYTF. CDR3 in DNA: TGCGCCAGCAGCCGGGGACAGGGGAATGGCTACACCTTC. J is TRBJ1-2 and V is TRBV4-1, with TRBD1 matching 10 bases. The CDR3 contains 13 residues. Germline V gene data show CDR1 as MGHRA and CDR2 as YSYEKL. Trimming removed 4 bases from V and 6 bases from J; junction bases left unmatched: 2.

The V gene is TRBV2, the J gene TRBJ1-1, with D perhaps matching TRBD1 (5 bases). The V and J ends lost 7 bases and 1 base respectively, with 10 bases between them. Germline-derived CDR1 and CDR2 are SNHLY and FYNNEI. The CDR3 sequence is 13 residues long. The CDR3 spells CASTGAQNTEAFF. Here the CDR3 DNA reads TGTGCCAGCACCGGGGCTCAGAACACTGAAGCTTTCTTT. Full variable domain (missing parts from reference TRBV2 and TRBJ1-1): EPEVTQTPSHQVTQMGQEVILRCVPISNHLYFYWYRQILGQKVEFLVSFYNNEISEKSEIFDDQFSVERPDGSNFTLKIRSTKLEDSAMYFCASTGAQNTEAFFGQGTRLTVV.

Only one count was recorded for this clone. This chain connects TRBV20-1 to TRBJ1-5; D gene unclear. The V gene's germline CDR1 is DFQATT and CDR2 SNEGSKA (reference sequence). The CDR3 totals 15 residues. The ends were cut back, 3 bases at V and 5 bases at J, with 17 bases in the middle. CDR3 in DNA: TGCAGTGCTAGTCCGTCTGGGAATTGGTATCAGCCCCAGCATTTT. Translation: CSASPSGNWYQPQHF.

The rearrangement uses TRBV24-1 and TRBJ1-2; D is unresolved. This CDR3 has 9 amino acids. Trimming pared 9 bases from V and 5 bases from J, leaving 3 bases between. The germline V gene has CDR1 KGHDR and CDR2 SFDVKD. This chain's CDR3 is CATFYGYTF. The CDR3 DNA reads TGTGCCACCTTTTATGGCTACACCTTC.